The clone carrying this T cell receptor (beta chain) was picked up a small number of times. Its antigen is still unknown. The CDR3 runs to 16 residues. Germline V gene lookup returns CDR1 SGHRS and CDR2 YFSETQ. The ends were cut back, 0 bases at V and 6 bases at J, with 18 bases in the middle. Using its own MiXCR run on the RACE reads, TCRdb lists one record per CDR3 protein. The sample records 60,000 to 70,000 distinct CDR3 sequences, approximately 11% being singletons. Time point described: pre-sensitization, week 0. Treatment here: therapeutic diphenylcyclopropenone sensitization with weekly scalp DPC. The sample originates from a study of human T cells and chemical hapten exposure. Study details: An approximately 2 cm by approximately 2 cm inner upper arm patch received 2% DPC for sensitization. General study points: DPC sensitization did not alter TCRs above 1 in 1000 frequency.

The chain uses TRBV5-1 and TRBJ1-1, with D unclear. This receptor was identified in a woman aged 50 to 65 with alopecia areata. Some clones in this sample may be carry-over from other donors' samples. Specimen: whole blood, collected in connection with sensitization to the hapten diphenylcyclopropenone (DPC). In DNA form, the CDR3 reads TGCGCCAGCAGCTTGGAGCTAGGCAGAGGTGCGTCTGAAGCTTTCTTT. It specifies CASSLELGRGASEAFF.